The 7 T cell receptor beta chains reported below all come from one sample, sequenced in a study of naive and memory T cell subsets. An equimolar mix of two oligonucleotides served as the beta constant-region primer for TRBC1 and TRBC2. One entry per CDR3 protein results from TCRdb running MiXCR on the UMI-ligation and nested PCR reads. Here the sample spans approximately 140,000 distinct CDR3 sequences, 17% being singletons. Sequencing was performed on naive CD4+ T cells from blood. The receptors shown here come from a human donor in good health.

The table lists this clonotype with a few counts. V is TRBV5-4 and J is TRBJ2-7; D not certain. CDR1 and CDR2 from the germline V gene are SGHNT and YYREEE (reference sequence). The CDR3 has 15 amino acids. Trimming took 0 bases from V and 2 from J, leaving 12 bases between them. This CDR3 is CASSLAGGQAYEQYF. In DNA, the CDR3 is TGTGCCAGCAGCTTGGCAGGTGGTCAAGCCTACGAGCAGTACTTC. The whole variable domain, remainder taken from reference TRBV5-4 and TRBJ2-7, is ETGVTQSPTHLIKTRGQQVTLRCSSQSGHNTVSWYQQALGQGPQFIFQYYREEENGRGNFPPRFSGLQFPNYSSELNVNALELDDSALYLCASSLAGGQAYEQYFGPGTRLTVT.

This chain uses TRBV2 with TRBJ1-1; D is uncertain. The V end lost 4 bases, the J end lost 5 bases, and 14 bases lay between the germline ends. Germline CDR1 is SNHLY and CDR2 is FYNNEI. The CDR3 is made up of 14 amino acids. In DNA, the CDR3 is TGTGCCAGCAGTGTGCAGCTCGGAGGGACTGAAGCTTTCTTT. Its translation: CASSVQLGGTEAFF.

This chain uses TRBV20-1 with TRBJ2-5; D possibly corresponds to TRBD2 (6 bases). The CDR3 covers 16 residues. The V and J ends lost 0 bases and 4 bases respectively, with 18 bases between them. Germline V gene sequence: CDR1 DFQATT, CDR2 SNEGSKA (reference sequence). CDR3 coding DNA: TGCAGTGCTAGAGATTTCGGGGGAGGCGGTGGAGAGACCCAGTACTTC. Translated, it gives CSARDFGGGGGETQYF.

This clonotype was found a few times. The chain recombines TRBV28 with TRBJ2-1, with unresolved D. The ends were cut back, 7 bases at V and 8 bases at J, with 12 bases in the middle. The length of the CDR3 is 12 residues. The germline V gene has CDR1 MDHEN and CDR2 SYDVKM. In DNA form, the CDR3 reads TGTGCCAGCACCAGTGACGCGGATGAGCAGTTCTTC. Protein: CASTSDADEQFF.

There are a few counts of this clonotype. The chain recombines TRBV19 with TRBJ2-6; D gene uncertain. This CDR3 spans 18 amino acids. Germline V gives CDR1 LNHDA, CDR2 SQIVND (reference sequence). V was shortened by 2 bases and J by 0 bases, with 14 bases between the two germline ends. The CDR3 is CASSISVVLSSGANVLTF. As DNA, the CDR3 is TGTGCCAGTAGTATATCCGTTGTCCTCAGCTCTGGGGCCAACGTCCTGACTTTC.

This chain links TRBV30 with TRBJ2-3, with D possibly TRBD2 on 6 matching bases. The CDR3 has 14 amino acids. The germline V gene encodes CDR1 GTSNPN and CDR2 SVGIG (reference sequence). The ends were cut back, 2 bases at V and 6 bases at J, with 15 bases in the middle. CDR3 nucleotides: TGTGCCTGGAGTCCCGGGGAGGTTCCCGATACGCAGTATTTT. It encodes CAWSPGEVPDTQYF.

This clonotype was seen ten or more times. The chain is built from TRBV20-1 and TRBJ2-7; tentative D call: TRBD1 (5 bases). The CDR3 spans 12 residues. CDR1 is DFQATT and CDR2 is SNEGSKA in the germline V gene (reference sequence). V lost 1 base, J lost 3 bases, and 7 bases lay in between. CDR3 sequence: CSARGRDYEQYF. For the CDR3, the DNA is TGCAGTGCTAGAGGCAGGGACTACGAGCAGTACTTC.